The rows below give T cell receptor beta chains drawn from one sample of a study of blood T cell repertoires in COVID-19. Measured with immunoSEQ multiplex PCR; TCRdb has only the in-frame clones, and not every one. The sample contains around 250,000 clones, 85% to 90% of which appear only once. The source material was peripheral blood. The receptor set was obtained from a man in his 60s with acute or convalescent COVID-19. The CDR3 runs from the conserved cysteine through the conserved F or W. D genes are given only for firm matches. For some rows the clone size is stated as once, few or many, or as a class when expanded; others skip it.

j_gene	d_gene	abundance	v_gene	CDR3aa	CDR3nt
TRBJ2-3	TRBD2	NA	TRBV5-4	CASSLRVAGVDTQYF	TGTGCCAGCAGCCTCAGGGTAGCGGGAGTAGATACGCAGTATTTT
TRBJ2-1	NA	NA	TRBV11-2	CASSSLGGYNEQFF	TGTGCCAGCAGCTCCCTCGGGGGATACAATGAGCAGTTCTTC
TRBJ1-1	NA	NA	TRBV5-1	CASSLDGPYTEAFF	TGCGCCAGCAGCTTGGATGGGCCGTACACTGAAGCTTTCTTT
TRBJ2-3	NA	NA	TRBV29-1	CSVDTTRNTDTQYF	TGCAGCGTTGATACTACTAGAAACACAGATACGCAGTATTTT
TRBJ2-7	TRBD1	NA	TRBV28	CASSFLLGPTGANRLGSYEQYF	TGTGCCAGCAGTTTTCTGCTCGGGCCGACAGGGGCCAATAGATTAGGGTCCTACGAGCAGTACTTC
TRBJ2-7	TRBD2	NA	TRBV27	CASSLSLAGVGEQYF	TGTGCCAGCAGTTTATCTTTGGCGGGAGTGGGCGAGCAGTACTTC
TRBJ1-2	NA	once	TRBV19	CASSMSGRGDYTF	TGTGCCAGTAGTATGTCGGGCAGGGGCGACTACACCTTC
TRBJ2-7	NA	once	TRBV12-5	CASGLEHDRRSGKQYF	TGTGCTAGTGGTTTGGAGCATGACAGGCGGTCTGGGAAGCAGTACTTC
TRBJ2-7	TRBD1	NA	TRBV5-1	CASSRRDRGGGSYEQYF	TGCGCCAGCAGCCGCCGGGACAGGGGAGGGGGCTCCTACGAGCAGTACTTC
TRBJ1-5	TRBD1	NA	TRBV28	CASSRGTGSNQPQHF	TGTGCCAGCAGTAGGGGGACAGGATCCAATCAGCCCCAGCATTTT
TRBJ2-2	TRBD1	NA	TRBV29-1	CSGYGTGVNTGELFF	TGCAGCGGCTACGGGACAGGGGTTAACACCGGGGAGCTGTTTTTT
TRBJ2-2	TRBD2	NA	TRBV28	CASRTGLAGVTGELFF	TGTGCCAGCAGGACGGGACTAGCGGGAGTCACCGGGGAGCTGTTTTTT
TRBJ1-3	TRBD1	NA	TRBV13	CASSTPRTGQVAGNTIYF	TGTGCCAGCAGCACCCCCCGGACAGGGCAGGTGGCTGGAAACACCATATATTTT
TRBJ2-7	NA	NA	TRBV6-5	CASRDHSYEQYF	TGTGCCAGCAGAGACCACAGTTACGAGCAGTACTTC
TRBJ2-5	TRBD1	NA	TRBV4-1	CASRLRDSQETQYF	TGCGCCAGCAGGCTCCGGGACAGCCAAGAGACCCAGTACTTC
TRBJ2-7	TRBD2	NA	TRBV25-1	CASWGGTSGTYEQYF	TGTGCCAGCTGGGGGGGGACTAGCGGGACTTACGAGCAGTACTTC
TRBJ1-5	TRBD1	NA	TRBV28	CASSPGDSWYQPQHF	TGTGCCAGCAGTCCGGGGGACAGCTGGTATCAGCCCCAGCATTTT
TRBJ2-6	NA	NA	TRBV27	CASSFLRAGANVLTF	TGTGCCAGCAGTTTCCTGAGGGCTGGGGCCAACGTCCTGACTTTC
TRBJ1-1	NA	once	TRBV4-2	CASSRPTGTTMNTEAFF	TGTGCCAGCAGCCGTCCAACCGGGACAACAATGAACACTGAAGCTTTCTTT
TRBJ1-6	TRBD1	NA	TRBV5-1	CASSSGDRGGSPLHF	TGCGCCAGCAGCTCGGGGGACAGGGGTGGCTCACCCCTCCACTTT
TRBJ2-7	NA	NA	TRBV29-1	CSGQVSYEQYF	TGCAGCGGACAGGTTTCCTACGAGCAGTACTTC
TRBJ2-1	TRBD2	few	TRBV7-3	CASSWGGRDNEQFF	TGTGCCAGCAGCTGGGGCGGGAGGGACAATGAGCAGTTCTTC
TRBJ1-1	TRBD1	once	TRBV6-4	CASSDSGQGEAFF	TGTGCCAGCAGTGACTCAGGACAGGGGGAAGCTTTCTTT
TRBJ1-3	NA	NA	TRBV6-5	CASTQGTGNTIYF	TGTGCCAGCACTCAGGGGACTGGAAACACCATATATTTT
TRBJ2-5	NA	NA	TRBV28	CASSLGVTGSERSYF	TGTGCCAGCAGTTTAGGGGTGACGGGGAGTGAACGTTCCTACTTC
TRBJ2-1	NA	NA	TRBV24-1	CATSPDGNNEQFF	TGTGCCACCAGTCCGGACGGGAACAATGAGCAGTTCTTC
TRBJ1-5	NA	NA	TRBV18	CASSPVITDQPQHF	TGTGCCAGCTCACCGGTTATTACGGATCAGCCCCAGCATTTT
TRBJ2-3	NA	NA	TRBV15	CATSRGGLKADTQYF	TGTGCCACCAGCAGAGGGGGGCTTAAGGCAGATACGCAGTATTTT
TRBJ2-7	NA	NA	TRBV7-2	CASSLGPFPAGPPYEQYF	TGTGCCAGCAGCTTAGGACCCTTCCCGGCAGGGCCACCCTACGAGCAGTACTTC
TRBJ1-2	NA	NA	TRBV28	CATDTQGGNGYTF	TGTGCCACCGACACCCAGGGAGGGAATGGCTACACCTTC
TRBJ2-2	TRBD1	NA	TRBV10-3	CAISLRTGEGNTGELFF	TGTGCCATCAGTTTACGGACAGGGGAGGGGAACACCGGGGAGCTGTTTTTT
TRBJ2-1	NA	NA	TRBV5-1	CASSSRGPSYNEQFF	TGCGCCAGCAGCTCGCGCGGCCCCTCCTACAATGAGCAGTTCTTC
TRBJ2-1	NA	NA	TRBV27	CASSLNSARNEQFF	TGTGCCAGCAGTTTAAATTCAGCGAGGAATGAGCAGTTCTTC
TRBJ1-5	TRBD1	NA	TRBV6-2/TRBV6-3	CASSYLGTGLGSNQPQHF	TGTGCCAGCAGTTACCTCGGGACAGGGTTGGGGAGCAATCAGCCCCAGCATTTT
TRBJ1-2	NA	once	TRBV2	CASSENPRGYGYTF	TGTGCCAGCAGTGAAAATCCACGGGGCTATGGCTACACCTTC
TRBJ2-3	NA	NA	TRBV6-4	CASSDRVTGSTDTQYF	TGTGCCAGCAGTGATCGCGTTACCGGGAGCACAGATACGCAGTATTTT
TRBJ1-5	NA	NA	TRBV4-3	CASSQDRRQDQPQHF	TGCGCCAGCAGCCAAGATCGGAGGCAAGATCAGCCCCAGCATTTT
TRBJ2-2	TRBD1	NA	TRBV5-7	CASSSTTGDAGELFF	TGTGCCAGCAGCTCAACTACAGGGGATGCCGGGGAGCTGTTTTTT
TRBJ2-2	TRBD2	NA	TRBV4-2	CASSQALAGGPTGELFF	TGTGCCAGCAGCCAAGCGCTAGCGGGAGGGCCAACCGGGGAGCTGTTTTTT
TRBJ2-3	TRBD2	NA	TRBV7-8	CASSLDSSGRATDTQYF	TGTGCCAGCAGCTTAGATTCTAGCGGGAGGGCCACAGATACGCAGTATTTT
TRBJ2-5	NA	NA	TRBV7-9	CASSSRDFNMETQYF	TGTGCCAGCAGCTCCCGGGACTTCAATATGGAGACCCAGTACTTC
TRBJ2-2	TRBD2	NA	TRBV29-1	CSVATWGSGGNTGELFF	TGCAGCGTTGCCACCTGGGGGAGCGGGGGCAACACCGGGGAGCTGTTTTTT